These 27 T cell receptor beta chains were all obtained from the same sample, sequenced in a study of T cells in Graves' hyperthyroidism and ophthalmopathy. RNA transcripts yielded amplified TCR beta CDR3 regions. A first-round RT-PCR of the TCR CDR3 used the HTBI primer set. TCRdb called the multiplex PCR reads again in MiXCR, with one record for every CDR3 protein. The sample contains tens of thousands of distinct CDR3 sequences, around 48% of which appear only once. The sequenced sample was blood. The receptors were sampled from a woman in her forties or fifties with Graves' hyperthyroidism that later progressed to Graves' ophthalmopathy.

With regard to this clonotype: The CDR3 carries no conserved terminal phenylalanine or tryptophan, so it likely arises from a read error. This chain links TRBV29-1 with TRBJ2-1; TRBD1 agrees at 9 bases. Losses at the gene ends were 7 bases for V and 4 bases for J; bases not matched to a gene: 5. CDR1 is SQVTM and CDR2 is ANQGSEA in the germline V gene. This CDR3 has 13 amino acids. The CDR3 coding sequence is TGCAGCGCCGGGACAGGGTATTACAATGAGCAGTTCAGA. It specifies CSAGTGYYNEQFR.

The J gene is TRBJ2-6, the V gene TRBV9, with D hard to call. The V gene's germline CDR1 is SGDLS and CDR2 YYNGEE. V lost 0 bases to trimming and J lost 5 bases, with 6 bases between them. The CDR3 runs 14 residues. The CDR3 is CASSVGQWANVLTF. In DNA, the CDR3 is TGTGCCAGCAGCGTAGGTCAGTGGGCCAACGTCCTGACTTTC.

This clonotype was counted at least ten times. A read error may account for a junction end that differs from germline. This rearrangement joins TRBV7-7 to TRBJ2-1, with TRBD2 matching 8 bases. The CDR3 is made up of 17 amino acids. CDR1 SSHAT and CDR2 FNYEAQ come from the germline V gene (reference sequence). The chain's CDR3 is CASSPHEGAGAFNEQFF. The CDR3 bases are TGTGCTAGCAGCCCGCACGAGGGAGCGGGAGCTTTTAATGAGCAGTTCTTC. The full variable domain, its missing parts supplied by reference TRBV7-7 and TRBJ2-1, is GAGVSQSPRYKVTKRGQDVTLRCDPISSHATLYWYQQALGQGPEFLTYFNYEAQPDKSGLPSDRFSAERPEGSISTLTIQRTEQRDSAMYRCASSPHEGAGAFNEQFFGPGTRLTVL.

The chain combines TRBV5-1 with TRBJ2-5, with D hard to call. V was cut by 0 bases and J by 0 bases, with 6 bases left in between. Germline V lookup: CDR1 SGHRS, CDR2 YFSETQ. The CDR3 loop spans 14 amino acids. The CDR3 DNA sequence: TGCGCCAGCAGCTTGGATAGGGACCAAGAGACCCAGTACTTC. Encoded protein: CASSLDRDQETQYF.

This chain joins TRBV7-2 and TRBJ1-5, with D hard to call. The CDR3 has 12 amino acids. Germline loops: CDR1 SGHTA, CDR2 FQGNSA. Trimming left V 1 base short and J 9 bases short, with 7 bases between. CDR3 DNA sequence: TGTGCCAGCAGCTTAGGCCCCCGGCCCCAGCATTTT. This encodes CASSLGPRPQHF.

Comment on this clonotype: Possible read error: a much larger clone is one base away. J is TRBJ2-7 and V is TRBV27; 7 bases agree with TRBD2. Germline V gene sequence: CDR1 MNHEY, CDR2 SMNVEV (reference sequence). V dropped 3 bases and J dropped 0; count of bases not matched to a gene: 5. The CDR3 contains 15 residues. In DNA, the CDR3 is TGTGCCAGCAGTTTTGGCGGGAGAAGCTCCTACGAGCAGTACTTC. Its protein is CASSFGGRSSYEQYF.

The chain combines TRBV20-1 with TRBJ2-3, with TRBD2 matching over 14 bases. Per the germline V gene, CDR1 is DFQATT and CDR2 is SNEGSKA (reference sequence). V trimming: 8 bases; J trimming: 4 bases; junction bases outside the gene matches: 14. The CDR3 has 17 amino acids. The CDR3 DNA sequence: TGCAGTCCAACCCGGACTAGCGGGAGGAGATTGGCAGATACGCAGTATTTT. This translates into CSPTRTSGRRLADTQYF.

V is TRBV7-2 and J is TRBJ1-3, with no clear D. The CDR3 is 13 amino acids. The germline CDR1 and CDR2 sequences are SGHTA and FQGNSA. Trimming took off 6 bases at V and 3 bases at J, with 9 bases between the two ends. Written as DNA, the CDR3 is TGTGCCAGCAGGTTCAGTGGTGGAAACACCATATATTTT. Translating gives CASRFSGGNTIYF.

This clonotype is a singleton in its sample. V and J are TRBV20-1 and TRBJ2-7; 7 bases fit TRBD2. This CDR3 region has 15 residues. The trim removed 6 bases at V and 3 bases at J, leaving 14 bases unmatched. Germline CDR1 reads DFQATT; CDR2 reads SNEGSKA (reference sequence). The CDR3 loop is CSAPPALGGSYEQYF. The CDR3 nucleotides are TGCAGTGCCCCTCCCGCTTTGGGCGGGAGCTACGAGCAGTACTTC.

The chain links TRBV5-1 to TRBJ1-1; a weak D match, TRBD1 (5 bases). CDR3 length equals 14 residues. The V and J ends lost 0 bases and 1 base respectively, with 7 bases between them. Germline lookup yields CDR1 SGHRS and CDR2 YFSETQ. This CDR3 is CASSLGDGNTEAFF. The CDR3 DNA is TGCGCCAGCAGCTTGGGGGACGGGAACACTGAAGCTTTCTTT.

Regarding this clonotype: Germline is not matched at one junction end, which may reflect a read error. This chain connects TRBV7-4 to TRBJ2-1; the D gene is possibly TRBD2 (6 bases). From germline, CDR1 is SGHVT and CDR2 SQSDAQ. The CDR3 runs 15 residues. In DNA form, the CDR3 reads TGTGCCAGCAGCCTCTCTGGCGGGATATACAATGAGCAGTCCTTC. Its translation: CASSLSGGIYNEQSF.

This clonotype appeared many times. The V call is TRBV5-4, the J call TRBJ2-1, with D perhaps being TRBD1 or TRBD2 (5 bases each). The CDR3 is 15 amino acids. CDR1 SGHNT and CDR2 YYREEE come from the germline V gene (reference sequence). Trimming pared 5 bases from V and 7 bases from J, leaving 19 bases between. The CDR3 loop reads CASRGRGKVGNEQFF. The CDR3 region has the DNA TGTGCCAGCAGGGGACGGGGCAAGGTGGGGAATGAGCAGTTCTTC.

This clonotype was recorded at least ten times. V and J are TRBV18 and TRBJ2-3; D is ambiguous. CDR3 length equals 14 residues. V lost 6 bases, J lost 0 bases, and 10 bases lay in between. CDR1 and CDR2 from the germline V gene are KGHSH and LQKENI. Here the CDR3 DNA reads TGTGCCAGCTCGCCTTTTTCAAGCACAGATACGCAGTATTTT. Translating it yields CASSPFSSTDTQYF.

Regarding this clonotype: A much larger clone sits a single nucleotide away, making a read error possible. This chain connects TRBV7-9 to TRBJ2-3; TRBD2 might be the D (6 bases). Germline CDR1 and CDR2: SEHNR and FQNEAQ (reference sequence). V gave up 11 bases and J gave up 7 bases, with 19 bases separating them. The CDR3 totals 13 residues. The CDR3 sequence: CAWSSGTPNTQYF. The CDR3 bases are TGTGCCTGGAGTTCCGGGACTCCTAATACGCAGTATTTT.

This clonotype was detected many times. The rearrangement links TRBV11-3 to TRBJ2-3; D ambiguous. V lost 0 bases and J lost 6, with 7 bases in between. The CDR3 runs to 13 residues. Looked up from germline, CDR1 is SGHNT and CDR2 is YENEEA. The CDR3 sequence: CASSLDLRDTQYF. For the CDR3, the DNA is TGTGCCAGCAGCTTAGATCTCCGGGATACGCAGTATTTT.

In its sample, this clonotype was seen many times. The chain recombines TRBV5-8 with TRBJ1-4, with a possible D match to TRBD1 (5 bases). The CDR3 runs to 14 residues. The V end was cut by 3 bases, the J end by 6 bases, with 12 bases between. Germline V lookup: CDR1 SGHTS, CDR2 YDEGEE. The CDR3 sequence: CASSSQGWDEKLFF. The DNA for the CDR3 is TGTGCCAGCAGCTCCCAGGGATGGGATGAAAAACTGTTTTTT.

This clonotype was counted at least ten times. This chain uses TRBV7-9 with TRBJ1-4; maybe TRBD1 (5 bases). Trimming left V 5 bases short and J 4 bases short, with 11 bases between. CDR3 size: 14 residues. In germline, CDR1 is SEHNR, CDR2 FQNEAQ (reference sequence). CDR3 nucleotide sequence: TGTGCCAGCAGCCGTGGCCAGGGTAATGAAAAACTGTTTTTT. Its protein is CASSRGQGNEKLFF.

Notes on this clonotype: No conserved phenylalanine or tryptophan ends this CDR3, so it is likely a read error. This chain connects TRBV9 to TRBJ1-4; 11 bases fit TRBD1. This CDR3 comprises 17 residues. With 4 bases clipped from V and 7 bases from J, the junction kept 12 bases outside the gene matches. Germline values: CDR1 SGDLS, CDR2 YYNGEE. In DNA form, the CDR3 reads TGTGCCAGCAGCCCGTCCCGGGACAGGGGGGTGACTGAAAAACTGTTTCTT. This codes for CASSPSRDRGVTEKLFL.

V gene TRBV15 combines with J gene TRBJ2-1; D not resolved. The CDR3 is 16 residues long. With 0 bases removed from V and 0 bases from J, the gap between germline ends came to 9 bases. Germline V lookup: CDR1 LNHNV, CDR2 YYDKDF (reference sequence). In DNA, the CDR3 is TGTGCCACCAGCAGAGATATGGGTAGCTCCTACAATGAGCAGTTCTTC. It is translated as CATSRDMGSSYNEQFF.

This clonotype was seen a handful of times. The V and J genes are TRBV24-1 and TRBJ2-3; 16 bases map to TRBD2. CDR1 is KGHDR and CDR2 is SFDVKD in the germline V gene. The CDR3 totals 16 residues. V dropped 7 bases and J dropped 11; count of bases not matched to a gene: 11. CDR3: CATRGEGLAGGPKQYF. The CDR3 DNA sequence: TGTGCCACCAGGGGGGAGGGACTAGCGGGAGGGCCAAAGCAGTATTTT.

With respect to this clonotype: The germline gene is not matched at one end of the junction; a read error may be the cause. The V call is TRBV19, the J call TRBJ1-5, with 7 bases matching TRBD1. The CDR3 contains 12 residues. The germline CDR1 and CDR2 sequences are LNHDA and SQIVND (reference sequence). The CDR3 DNA sequence: TGTGCCAGTAGTTTTCGTTTCGGGACAGTTCGGTTT. Its translation is CASSFRFGTVRF.

This clonotype was recorded once. The J gene is TRBJ1-2, the V gene TRBV7-8; 9 bases fit TRBD1. Trimming cost V 1 base and J 7 bases; bases outside gene matches: 4. The CDR3 contains 14 residues. Germline loops: CDR1 SGHVS, CDR2 FQNEAQ. This CDR3 is CASSLGQGVFGYTF. DNA for the CDR3: TGTGCCAGCAGCTTAGGACAGGGGGTTTTTGGCTACACCTTC.

The chain has TRBV20-1 and TRBJ1-5; 10 positions match TRBD1. CDR1 and CDR2 from the germline V gene are DFQATT and SNEGSKA (reference sequence). The CDR3 has 14 amino acids. V was clipped by 3 bases and J by 6 bases; unmatched bases: 5. CDR3 DNA sequence: TGCAGTGCTAGGAAGGGACAGGGGATTCAGCCCCAGCATTTT. Protein sequence: CSARKGQGIQPQHF.

This clonotype was counted at least ten times. V is TRBV20-1 and J is TRBJ1-5; D is undetermined. The CDR3 covers 16 residues. Looked up from germline, CDR1 is DFQATT and CDR2 is SNEGSKA (reference sequence). The V and J ends lost 1 base and 7 bases respectively, with 20 bases between them. The CDR3 DNA reads as TGCAGTGCTAGAGCCTCGGGGTCCAACCTTAGGCAGCCCCAGCATTTT. It codes for CSARASGSNLRQPQHF.

This clonotype showed up many times. The CDR3: CSARQTWTPEQFF. DNA for the CDR3: TGCAGTGCTAGACAGACCTGGACGCCAGAGCAGTTCTTC. V gene TRBV20-1 combines with J gene TRBJ2-1, with D unresolved. The CDR3 runs to 13 residues. The V end was cut by 2 bases, the J end by 10 bases, with 15 bases between. In germline, CDR1 is DFQATT, CDR2 SNEGSKA (reference sequence).

By its share, this clonotype is medium-sized (0.01 to 0.1%). V and J are TRBV19 and TRBJ2-7; D call uncertain. Germline V gene lookup returns CDR1 LNHDA and CDR2 SQIVND (reference sequence). Trimming cost V 5 bases and J 1 base, with 9 bases left between them. This CDR3 contains 13 residues. CDR3 nucleotide sequence: TGTGCCAGTAGTTTAGTGGGATCCTACGAGCAGTACTTC. Amino acid sequence: CASSLVGSYEQYF.

Written as DNA, the CDR3 is TGTGCCAGCAGCACAACTAGCGCCGGGGGCCCGGTGGGCACTGAAGCTTTCTTT. It codes for CASSTTSAGGPVGTEAFF. The chain uses TRBV13 and TRBJ1-1; D might be TRBD1 (6 bases). Germline V gene lookup returns CDR1 PRHDT and CDR2 FYEKMQ (reference sequence). The CDR3 runs to 18 residues. V gave up 5 bases and J gave up 4 bases, with 26 bases separating them.